This T cell receptor beta chain stems from a study of cytomegalovirus exposure and HLA in healthy donors. Concerning this clone itself: Its specificity is not known.

PCR employed 60 Vbeta and 13 Jbeta primers. Clones were read by immunoSEQ multiplex PCR, and TCRdb kept only the in-frame ones, dropping some. This table has 90,000 to 150,000 clones, about three quarters appearing once. Study-wide findings and caveats: It was reported that the classifier diagnosed cytomegalovirus status with high specificity and sensitivity in both the original and validation cohorts. Common viral pathogens seemed, in a later analysis, to connect with several of the most significant clusters. The dataset shows that most TCR sequences were rare, while some public TCRs occurred in many donors. TCR beta sequences numbering under 20,000 were associated with HLA alleles at 0.05 false discovery rate in a later analysis.

Germline CDR1 is MNHEY and CDR2 is SMNVEV (reference sequence). CDR3 length equals 12 residues. Trimming left V 3 bases short and J 3 bases short, with 5 bases between. The clonotype comes from a woman younger than 45 in good health and CMV-seropositive. The rearrangement uses TRBV27 and TRBJ1-1, with D uncertain. Sequencing used PBMCs. The CDR3 loop is CASSFGDTEAFF. The CDR3, as DNA: TGTGCCAGCAGTTTCGGGGACACTGAAGCTTTCTTT.